Listed below are T cell receptor beta chains from one sample, sequenced in a study of Ad26.COV2.S vaccination and SARS-CoV-2 variants. Assay used: immunoSEQ multiplex PCR; TCRdb lists only in-frame clones, some missing. The sample shows about 680,000 clones, roughly nine tenths of them seen only once. The material sequenced was peripheral blood, taken in a trial of Ad26.COV2.S vaccine versus placebo. Every receptor here comes from a person aged 18-60 years who received the Ad26.COV2.S COVID-19 vaccine or a placebo. The CDR3 runs from the conserved cysteine through the conserved F or W. Each record gives: clone size, J gene, D gene, V gene, CDR3 DNA, CDR3 protein. A D gene is named only where the DNA matches it firmly. Clone size, where shown, is once, few, many, or a class for clones that have expanded.

>.|TRBJ2-1|TRBD2|TRBV18
TGTGCCAGCTCACCTCAGGGACTAGTGGGAAATGAGCAGTTCTTC
CASSPQGLVGNEQFF
>.|TRBJ2-1|TRBD1|TRBV30
TGTGCCTGGAGTAGAGGGGGCGCCAATGAGCAGTTCTTC
CAWSRGGANEQFF
>.|TRBJ2-3|TRBD2|TRBV10-2
TGCGCCAGCAGACTAGCGGGAGAAGATACGCAGTATTTT
CASRLAGEDTQYF
>.|TRBJ2-5|TRBD1|TRBV2
TGTGCCAGCTCGGGACAGGTCAAGACCCAGTACTTC
CASSGQVKTQYF
>.|TRBJ1-5|.|TRBV2
TGTGCCAGCAGCCGGGAGGACGGTAGCAATCAGCCCCAGCATTTT
CASSREDGSNQPQHF
>.|TRBJ1-2|.|TRBV7-9
TGTGCCAGCAGCTTAACCGGGTTAAACTATGGCTACACCTTC
CASSLTGLNYGYTF
>.|TRBJ2-2|.|TRBV9
TGTGCCAGCACCAAGACCGTCGGGGAGCTGTTTTTT
CASTKTVGELFF
>.|TRBJ2-1|.|TRBV19
TGTGCCAGTACTCACTCGGACAGTTACAATGAGCAGTTCTTC
CASTHSDSYNEQFF
>.|TRBJ1-2|.|TRBV24-1
TGTGCCACCAGTGTGAGCGCAAACTATGGCTACACCTTC
CATSVSANYGYTF
>.|TRBJ2-2|.|TRBV7-9
TGTGCCAGCAAACCCAGCGGAGCCGGGGAGCTGTTTTTT
CASKPSGAGELFF
>.|TRBJ2-2|.|TRBV24-1
TGTGCCACCAGTGTTCTGAACACCGGGGAGCTGTTTTTT
CATSVLNTGELFF
>.|TRBJ2-4|.|TRBV2
TGTGCCGGGAAAAATGACCTAGGCGGCTCCAACATTCAGTACTTC
CAGKNDLGGSNIQYF
>.|TRBJ1-5|TRBD1|TRBV5-6
TGTGCCAGCAGTCCCTGGACAGGGGGCAATCAGCCCCAGCATTTT
CASSPWTGGNQPQHF
>few|TRBJ2-5|.|TRBV20-1
TGCAGTGCTAGTAAGGGGATGGTCCGCGAGACCCAGTACTTC
CSASKGMVRETQYF
>.|TRBJ1-1|.|TRBV12-3/TRBV12-4
TGTGCCAGCAGTAGGGGAGACACTGAAGCTTTCTTT
CASSRGDTEAFF
>once|TRBJ1-5|.|TRBV18
TGTGCCAGCTCAGGGGGGGAAAATCAGCCCCAGCATTTT
CASSGGENQPQHF
>.|TRBJ1-2|.|TRBV9
TGTGCCAGCAGCCCCGGTAACAAGCAAGGCTACACCTTC
CASSPGNKQGYTF
>.|TRBJ2-2|.|TRBV29-1
TGCAGCGTTGATTCGGCGGCCACCGGGGAGCTGTTTTTT
CSVDSAATGELFF
>.|TRBJ1-2|.|TRBV2
TGTGCCAGCAGTGACAGAATAGGCTACACCTTC
CASSDRIGYTF
>.|TRBJ2-1|.|TRBV5-1
TGCGCCAGCAGCCCCCTTGGCCCCTACAATGAGCAGTTCTTC
CASSPLGPYNEQFF
>.|TRBJ2-2|TRBD2|TRBV25-1
TGTGCCAGCAGTGAGCTAGCGGGATATCCCGGGGAGCTGTTTTTT
CASSELAGYPGELFF
>.|TRBJ2-1|TRBD1|TRBV24-1
TGTGCCACCAGTGGCCCAGGCCGACAGGGGGGCGTAGATGAGCAGTTCTTC
CATSGPGRQGGVDEQFF
>once|TRBJ2-7|TRBD1|TRBV10-3
TGTGCCATGGCAGGGGTTGACAGGGGTTCCCTCGAGCAGTACTTC
CAMAGVDRGSLEQYF
>.|TRBJ2-7|TRBD2|TRBV6-5
TGTGCCAGCAGTTACTCGACGGGTAGCGGGAGTTACGAGCAGTACTTC
CASSYSTGSGSYEQYF
>once|TRBJ2-3|.|TRBV12-3/TRBV12-4
TGTGCCAGCAGTCGGTCAGATACGCAGTATTTT
CASSRSDTQYF
>.|TRBJ1-5|TRBD1|TRBV30
TGTGCCTGGAGCGGGGACAGGGATCAGCCCCAGCATTTT
CAWSGDRDQPQHF
>.|TRBJ2-7|TRBD1|TRBV5-5
TGTGCCAGCAGCTTGAGGGACAGGGTTTACGAGCAGTACTTC
CASSLRDRVYEQYF
>.|TRBJ2-3|.|TRBV7-2
TGTGCCAGCAGCTTATTACTTTCAAGCACAGATACGCAGTATTTT
CASSLLLSSTDTQYF
>.|TRBJ1-5|.|TRBV14
TGTGCCAGCAGCCTCCTCAGGGAAAACAATCAGCCCCAGCATTTT
CASSLLRENNQPQHF